A few counts support the clone carrying this T cell receptor (beta chain). This entry is derived from a study of blood T cells in healthy people across ages. V lost 5 bases and J lost 3; bases outside the gene matches: 9. This CDR3 has 17 amino acids. CDR1 and CDR2 from the germline V gene are MNHEY and SVGEGT. Sample-barcoded 5' priming and a J-beta primer mix drove a second PCR of roughly 7 to 11 cycles. TCRdb analysed the 5' RACE reads with MiXCR anew, one entry per CDR3 protein. In the table there are roughly 930,000 distinct CDR3 sequences, roughly 52% of which are singletons. This sequence joins TRBV6-2 or TRBV6-3 and TRBJ2-2, with 10 positions matching TRBD1. The TCR was taken from a man aged 30-40 years in good health. Sequencing was carried out using blood. CDR3 in amino acids: CASSPTRTGGDTGELFF. The CDR3 DNA is TGTGCCAGCAGTCCCACCCGGACAGGGGGGGACACCGGGGAGCTGTTTTTT.